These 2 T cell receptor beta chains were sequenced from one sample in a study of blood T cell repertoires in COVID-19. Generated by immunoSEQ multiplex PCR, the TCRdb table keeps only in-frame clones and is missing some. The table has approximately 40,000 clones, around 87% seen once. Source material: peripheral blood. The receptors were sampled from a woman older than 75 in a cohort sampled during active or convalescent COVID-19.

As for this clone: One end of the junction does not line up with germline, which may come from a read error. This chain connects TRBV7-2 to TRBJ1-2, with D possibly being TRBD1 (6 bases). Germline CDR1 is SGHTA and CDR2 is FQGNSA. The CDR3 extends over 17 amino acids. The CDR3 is CASSLDISTGTNYGYTF. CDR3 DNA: TGTGCCAGCAGCTTAGATATCTCGACAGGAACTAATTATGGCTACACCTTC.

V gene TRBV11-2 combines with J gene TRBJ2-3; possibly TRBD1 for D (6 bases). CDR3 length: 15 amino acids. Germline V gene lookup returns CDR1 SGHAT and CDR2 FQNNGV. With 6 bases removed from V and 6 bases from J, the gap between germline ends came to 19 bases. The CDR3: CASSGGGRNWDTQYF. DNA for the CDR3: TGTGCCAGCAGTGGGGGCGGTCGTAATTGGGATACGCAGTATTTT.